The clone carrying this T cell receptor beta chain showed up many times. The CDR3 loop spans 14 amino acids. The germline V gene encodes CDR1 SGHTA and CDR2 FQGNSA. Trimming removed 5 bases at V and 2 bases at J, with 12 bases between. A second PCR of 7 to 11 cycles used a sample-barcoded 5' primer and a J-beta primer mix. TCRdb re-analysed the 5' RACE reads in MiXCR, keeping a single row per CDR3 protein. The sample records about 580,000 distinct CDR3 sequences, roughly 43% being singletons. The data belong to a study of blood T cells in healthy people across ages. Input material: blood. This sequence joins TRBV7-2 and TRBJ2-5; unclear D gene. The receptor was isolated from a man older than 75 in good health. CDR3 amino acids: CASSLPTQQETQYF. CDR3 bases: TGTGCCAGCAGCCTCCCGACACAACAAGAGACCCAGTACTTC.